One sample yielded the 9 T cell receptor beta chains listed below, sequenced in a study of OX40 agonist ivuxolimab in advanced cancers. This table comes from immunoSEQ multiplex PCR, and its TCRdb copy is limited to in-frame clones, with some not included. The sample comprises about 81,000 clones, 80% to 90% of which are singletons, and 6.6% rests with the top ten. The input for sequencing was CD4+ or CD8+ T cells sorted from blood, taken in a trial of the OX40 agonist ivuxolimab. The receptors come from an adult with an advanced solid tumor such as melanoma, head and neck, liver or kidney cancer.

This chain connects TRBV6-4 to TRBJ2-3, with D uncertain. Germline V lookup: CDR1 MRHNA, CDR2 SNTAGT. The CDR3 sequence is 14 residues long. Trimming took 2 bases from V and 15 from J, leaving 21 bases between them. CDR3 amino acids: CASSDDRLSRVAYF. The CDR3 DNA reads TGTGCCAGCAGTGACGATCGACTGTCCCGCGTCGCTTATTTT.

The chain is built from TRBV27 and TRBJ2-1; D perhaps matches TRBD2 (6 bases). CDR3 length: 12 residues. From germline, CDR1 is MNHEY and CDR2 SMNVEV (reference sequence). V lost 4 bases to trimming and J lost 10 bases, with 11 bases between them. The CDR3 is CASSSGVTEQFF. The CDR3 DNA follows: TGTGCCAGCAGTTCGGGGGTTACGGAGCAGTTCTTC.

This clone was observed once. The chain combines TRBV11-2 with TRBJ2-4; 8 bases agree with TRBD1. CDR1 SGHAT and CDR2 FQNNGV come from the germline V gene. The CDR3 runs to 19 residues. The V segment lost 5 bases and the J segment 0 bases; nucleotides outside the gene matches: 15. Here the CDR3 DNA reads TGTGCCAGCAGCCCGCGACAGGGGACCCTGGGAGCAGCCAAAAACATTCAGTACTTC. Translation: CASSPRQGTLGAAKNIQYF.

This clone showed up just a few times. The same CDR3 can be traced to other DNA sequences in this sample. The chain links TRBV14 to TRBJ2-1; D is uncertain. V lost 3 bases, J lost 6 bases, and 0 bases lay in between. CDR1 SGHDN and CDR2 FVKESK come from the germline V gene. The CDR3 consists of 10 residues. For the CDR3, the DNA is TGTGCCAGCAGCCACAATGAGCAGTTCTTC. It specifies CASSHNEQFF.

The chain couples TRBV28 to TRBJ2-2; no firm D call. V was trimmed by 3 bases and J by 0 bases, leaving 11 bases between them. Germline values: CDR1 MDHEN, CDR2 SYDVKM. The CDR3 consists of 16 residues. The CDR3 bases are TGTGCCAGCAGTTTTCAAGGAATTGCGAACACCGGGGAGCTGTTTTTT. As protein: CASSFQGIANTGELFF.

J is TRBJ1-4 and V is TRBV29-1; no reliable D call. Trimming shortened V by 5 bases and J by 3 bases, and 10 bases separated the two germline ends. The CDR3 extends over 13 amino acids. Per the germline V gene, CDR1 is SQVTM and CDR2 is ANQGSEA. The CDR3 DNA follows: TGCAGCGTTTTAACCTCCCCTAATGAAAAACTGTTTTTT. It is translated as CSVLTSPNEKLFF. The full variable domain, completed using reference TRBV29-1 and TRBJ1-4, is SAVISQKPSRDICQRGTSLTIQCQVDSQVTMMFWYRQQPGQSLTLIATANQGSEATYESGFVIDKFPISRPNLTFSTLTVSNMSPEDSSIYLCSVLTSPNEKLFFGSGTQLSVL.

V and J are TRBV29-1 and TRBJ1-1, with D perhaps matching TRBD1 (5 bases). This CDR3 is built from 12 residues. Trimming pared 4 bases from V and 1 base from J, leaving 7 bases between. From germline, CDR1 is SQVTM and CDR2 ANQGSEA. The CDR3 reads CSVGGWNTEAFF. In DNA, the CDR3 is TGCAGCGTTGGGGGGTGGAACACTGAAGCTTTCTTT.

V is TRBV28 and J is TRBJ1-5; 9 positions agree with TRBD1. The CDR3 loop spans 17 amino acids. Trimming took 0 bases from V and 2 from J; bases not matched to a gene: 5. Germline CDR1 is MDHEN and CDR2 is SYDVKM. Here the CDR3 reads CASSLWKNRGRNQPQHF. The CDR3 DNA follows: TGTGCCAGCAGTTTATGGAAGAACAGGGGGCGCAATCAGCCCCAGCATTTT.

This clone was detected a few times. The rearrangement links TRBV5-1 to TRBJ1-1; D gene uncertain. V was shortened by 0 bases and J by 1 base, with 7 bases between the two germline ends. From germline, CDR1 is SGHRS and CDR2 YFSETQ. The CDR3 has 14 residues. The CDR3 sequence: CASSLALPNTEAFF. The CDR3 DNA reads as TGCGCCAGCAGCTTGGCCTTGCCGAACACTGAAGCTTTCTTT.